A single sample gave rise to the 9 T cell receptor beta chains below, sequenced in a study of Graves' ophthalmopathy and Graves' hyperthyroidism (dated by TCRdb to the late 2010s). Sequencing was performed on an Illumina HiSeq 2000. For repertoire sequencing, the TCR beta CDR3 regions were amplified from RNA transcripts. The first round was an RT-PCR using HTBI primers with the Qiagen OneStep RT-PCR kit, and this first round was followed by a second-round multiplex PCR, then size selection and purification. TCRdb passed the public sequencing reads through fastp at Q25 and MiXCR, retaining productive beta sequences. Entries are consolidated by CDR3 protein sequence, retaining the most common genes and DNA. The table for this sample lists 650,000 to 800,000 distinct CDR3 sequences; about 38% of them were counted only once. 3% to 4% of the sample is held by the ten biggest clonotypes. Input material: peripheral blood. The receptors stem from an adult man with Graves' ophthalmopathy.

Worth noting for this clonotype: A clone one base away is much larger, so this may be a read error. The genes are TRBV10-2 and TRBJ1-1; D may be TRBD1 (6 bases). The CDR3 consists of 17 residues. The germline gives CDR1 WSHSY, CDR2 SAAADI. Trimming pared 4 bases from V and 0 bases from J, leaving 18 bases between. The chain's CDR3 is CASSGGPREGVNTEAFF. CDR3 sequence (DNA): TGCGCCAGCAGTGGGGGGCCCCGGGAAGGAGTGAACACTGAAGCTTTCTTT.

Concerning this clonotype itself: Given a much more abundant clone one base away, this may be a read error. This chain uses TRBV20-1 with TRBJ2-5, with 8 bases lining up with TRBD2. Germline CDR1 reads DFQATT; CDR2 reads SNEGSKA (reference sequence). The CDR3 spans 14 residues. The trim removed 1 base at V and 4 bases at J, leaving 5 bases unmatched. CDR3 residues: CSARAPAGAETQYF. CDR3 sequence (DNA): TGCAGTGCTAGAGCACCAGCGGGAGCAGAGACCCAGTACTTC.

As for this clonotype: Relative to the germline gene, one junction end is altered; a read error may explain this. The genes are TRBV10-3 and TRBJ1-2; D gene uncertain. The CDR3 consists of 14 residues. CDR1 and CDR2 (germline): ENHRY, SYGVKD. CDR3 loop: CASSYGHANYSYTF. In DNA form, the CDR3 reads TGTGCCAGCAGTTACGGGCACGCTAACTATAGCTACACCTTC.

This chain joins TRBV7-9 and TRBJ2-2; no definite D call. From germline, CDR1 is SEHNR and CDR2 FQNEAQ (reference sequence). This CDR3 contains 15 residues. V lost 2 bases and J 6 bases, leaving 13 bases between the germline ends. The CDR3 DNA reads TGTGCCAGCAGCTTATGGGGTTTGGACGCCGGGGAGCTGTTTTTT. It is translated as CASSLWGLDAGELFF.

The chain joins TRBV11-2 to TRBJ1-4; possible D gene TRBD1, 6 bases. From germline, CDR1 is SGHAT and CDR2 FQNNGV. The length of the CDR3 is 14 residues. V was cut by 1 base and J by 8 bases, with 11 bases left in between. CDR3 in amino acids: CASSLGTVDEKLFF. CDR3 coding DNA: TGTGCCAGCAGCTTAGGGACAGTTGACGAAAAACTGTTTTTT.

There are many counts of this clonotype. This chain joins TRBV10-3 and TRBJ2-7; 9 nucleotides align to TRBD2. V trimming: 4 bases; J trimming: 4 bases; junction bases outside the gene matches: 11. The CDR3 extends over 16 amino acids. Germline V gene data show CDR1 as ENHRY and CDR2 as SYGVKD. CDR3 in amino acids: CAISGSSGKDRYEQYF. As DNA, the CDR3 is TGTGCCATCAGTGGGTCTAGCGGGAAGGATAGGTACGAGCAGTACTTC.

This clonotype was detected many times. The V call is TRBV2, the J call TRBJ1-1, with 7 bases that match TRBD1. CDR3 length: 13 amino acids. V dropped 4 bases and J dropped 3; count of bases not matched to a gene: 2. Germline V gene lookup returns CDR1 SNHLY and CDR2 FYNNEI. CDR3 coding DNA: TGTGCCAGCAGTGGGACAGGACACACTGAAGCTTTCTTT. Translation gives CASSGTGHTEAFF. The full variable domain, in which reference TRBV2 and TRBJ1-1 provide the parts outside the CDR3, is EPEVTQTPSHQVTQMGQEVILRCVPISNHLYFYWYRQILGQKVEFLVSFYNNEISEKSEIFDDQFSVERPDGSNFTLKIRSTKLEDSAMYFCASSGTGHTEAFFGQGTRLTVV.

The table lists this clonotype with many counts. This chain's CDR3 is CASSSRTGGRETQYF. The CDR3 nucleotides read TGTGCCAGCAGCTCCCGGACGGGGGGGAGAGAGACCCAGTACTTC. The V call is TRBV7-2, the J call TRBJ2-5; 8 bases align to TRBD2. This CDR3 contains 15 residues. V lost 4 bases, J lost 4 bases, and 8 bases stayed unmatched. Germline values: CDR1 SGHTA, CDR2 FQGNSA.

This clonotype was observed a few times. This chain links TRBV3-1 with TRBJ1-2; D unclear. Germline assignment: CDR1 LGHDT and CDR2 YNNKEL (reference sequence). This CDR3 is 13 amino acids long. Trimming stripped 1 base from V and 4 bases from J, with 7 bases between. CDR3 coding DNA: TGTGCCAGCAGCCAAGGGGTGACCTATGGCTACACCTTC. Amino acid sequence: CASSQGVTYGYTF.